Here is one TCR beta chain with its context. There is no known antigen for this receptor. No much larger clone exists at a distance of one base, and base qualities are not known. The CDR3 contains 14 residues, cysteine and phenylalanine counted. The read is trimmed to its CDR3 DNA, 42 bases read in frame from base 1. Donors were healthy HIV-negative adults with no recently reported acute infections or vaccinations. All donors were Caucasian adults living in Nashville, Tennessee, USA. Magnetic negative selection was used to enrich CD4+ T cells, after which naive cells were positively selected on CD45RA and the negative fraction became the memory subset. Blood was obtained by leukapheresis, after which PBMCs were separated by Ficoll-Histopaque density gradient centrifugation and cryopreserved in liquid nitrogen vapor phase. Analytical flow cytometry was used to check the purity and quantity of each magnetically sorted T cell population. Each sorted fraction had its genomic DNA isolated and then quantified by UV absorbance on a Nanodrop 2000c.

The data are from a study of shared clonotypes between healthy human individuals (dated by TCRdb to about 2020). For the study in its entirety: The cohort comprised a couple of women and a few men aged 18 to 49 years. To estimate repertoire size and how much clonotypes are shared between individuals, the study performed deep sequencing of blood TCR repertoires from a handful of healthy adults. Different laboratories and diverse techniques were used to prepare libraries and sequence TCR repertoires, to increase sequencing depth and limit assay-specific biases. Per donor, three plates each were used for CD4 naive and CD4 memory, two for CD8 naive, and one for CD8 memory. Leukapheresis yielded between about 0.85 and 10 billion PBMCs per donor. Points the paper makes about the study in general: Even with the large sequencing depth, rarefaction of the sorted-subset datasets indicated that sequencing was incomplete. Only blood was sampled, and tissue TCR repertoires likely differ from those in blood. Clonotypes shared by all four sorted-subset donors showed higher generation probabilities than non-shared clonotypes. Because the study included a small number of donors, the genetic and exposure-history diversity represented was limited. Naive subsets generally had larger estimated clonotype richness than memory subsets. Pairwise subsampling indicated that sequencing depth was expected to affect the degree of clonotype sharing among donors. When four donors were compared, the shared fraction of clonotypes was approximately 5% for naive CD4, over 3% for naive CD8, more than 2% for memory CD4, and 0.4% for memory CD8.

Using the deep immunoSEQ assay, multiplex PCR amplified TCR CDR3 regions from genomic DNA. Genomic DNA extracted from each cell subset was distributed evenly over all wells of several immunoSEQ 96-well plates, and each plate served as one replicate. For sorted subsets, roughly 200 ng of genomic DNA, equivalent to 25,000 to 30,000 T cell genomes, went into each replicate PCR. Purified libraries were quantified with a Qubit 3.0 fluorometer, sized on a Bioanalyzer 2100, and re-quantified with the KAPA Library Quantification kit. Every immunoSEQ 96-well plate was sequenced on a separate single-read 150-cycle Illumina NextSeq 550 flow cell. The original methods were these. Because the immunoSEQ output included only junctional sequences and no quality scores, the filtering could not be the same as the filtering used for full-length reads. Sequences were annotated with PyIR, a Python wrapper for IgBLAST v1.9, using IMGT germline references to assign V/J genes and CDR3. Reads with weak V/J assignments (E-value above 1e-6), missing CDR3, stop codons, out-of-frame junctions, or ambiguous translated residues were removed. V3J clonotypes were defined as sequences sharing an identical inferred V gene, J gene, and CDR3 amino acid sequence. Percentage overlap between repertoires was calculated by dividing the number of shared unique clonotypes by the size of the smaller repertoire. Repertoire richness was assessed with RTK rarefaction, the Chao1 estimator, and Recon v2.1 estimates of unobserved clonotypes. For all TCRbeta clonotypes obtained by the gDNA method from a handful of donors, generation probabilities were computed with OLGA. TCRdb provides this immuneACCESS table in a form limited to in-frame rearrangements. Some clones are lacking; in checked studies, under half of them reflect an unresolved V gene, and why the rest are absent is not known. V, J and clone size were drawn from that table, and D and trimming were deduced from the DNA. Across this sample there are 2 million to 2.5 million clones, with 90% to 95% seen only once. The top ten clonotypes cover about 0.13% of the sample.

The sample was naive CD4+ T cells sorted from blood. The label giving this sample's cell subset or site can be read as: CD45RA+ positively selected. This TCR derives from a man aged 18 to 30 in good health. The V gene is TRBV1 and the J gene is TRBJ2-7; the D call in the table, TRBD2, was not verified against the DNA. TRBV1 is a listed pseudogene. In nucleotides, the sequence is TGCACCAGCAGCCGTCCTGATGATAGCGGGGAGCAGTACTTC. This gives the protein CTSSRPDDSGEQYF.